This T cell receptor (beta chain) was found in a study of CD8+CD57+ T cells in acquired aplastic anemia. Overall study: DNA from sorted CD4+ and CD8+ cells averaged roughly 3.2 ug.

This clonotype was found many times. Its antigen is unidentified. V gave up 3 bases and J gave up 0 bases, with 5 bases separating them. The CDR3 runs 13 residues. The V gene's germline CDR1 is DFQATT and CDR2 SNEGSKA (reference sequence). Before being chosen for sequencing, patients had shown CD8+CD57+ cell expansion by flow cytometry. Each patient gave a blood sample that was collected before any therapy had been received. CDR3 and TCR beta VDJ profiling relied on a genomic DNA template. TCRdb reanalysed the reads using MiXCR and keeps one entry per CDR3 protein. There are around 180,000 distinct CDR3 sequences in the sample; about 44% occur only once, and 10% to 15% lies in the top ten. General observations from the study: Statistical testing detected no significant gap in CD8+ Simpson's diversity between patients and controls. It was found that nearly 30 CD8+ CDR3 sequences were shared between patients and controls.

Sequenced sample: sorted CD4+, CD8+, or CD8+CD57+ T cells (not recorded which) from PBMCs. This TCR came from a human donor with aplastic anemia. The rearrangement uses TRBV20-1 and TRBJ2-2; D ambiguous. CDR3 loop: CSASSPNTGELFF. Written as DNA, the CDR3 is TGCAGTGCTAGCAGTCCGAACACCGGGGAGCTGTTTTTT.